Given below is one T cell receptor beta chain in context. The record originates from a study of shared clonotypes between healthy human individuals. At the level of the study: The cohort had two women and a few men, ages 18 to 49.

Germline CDR1 is SEHNR and CDR2 is FQNEAQ (reference sequence). V shed 3 bases and J shed 3 bases, with 15 bases lying between them. The CDR3 is 16 residues long. Sequenced by immunoSEQ multiplex PCR; TCRdb stores in-frame clones only, minus some. The sample includes 2.5 million or so clones, around nine tenths of them seen just once. The sample taken for sequencing was naive CD4+ T cells sorted from blood. The sample's subset: CD45RA+ positively selected. This receptor was identified in a young man in good health. The chain has TRBV7-9 and TRBJ1-3; tentatively, D is TRBD1 (6 bases). CDR3 coding DNA: TGTGCCAGCAGCTTGATACGAGGGGGTGTTGGAAACACCATATATTTT. This translates into CASSLIRGGVGNTIYF.